One sample yielded the 8 T cell receptor beta chains listed below, sequenced in a study of regulatory T cells in long-lasting Graves disease. Specified time point: newly diagnosed GD, antithyroid drugs for less than 3 months. The TCR library was made from RNA extracted from PBMCs. Both iRepertoire HTBI primers and Arm-PCR of CDR3 regions were used to build the TCR beta libraries. TCRdb fed the multiplex PCR reads into MiXCR, producing one record per CDR3 protein. Of 600,000 to 650,000 distinct CDR3 sequences listed, 16% were seen once; the top ten hold around 18%. This same sample was also taken into another study, of T cells in Graves' hyperthyroidism and ophthalmopathy.

Source: peripheral blood mononuclear cells (PBMCs), taken at new diagnosis, from a patient treated with antithyroid drugs. The receptors were sampled from a woman in her twenties or thirties with Graves disease.

This clonotype has a count of ten or more. This chain connects TRBV28 to TRBJ2-7; 8 bases map to TRBD1. The trim removed 7 bases at V and 7 bases at J, leaving 15 bases unmatched. The CDR3 runs to 15 residues. Germline V gives CDR1 MDHEN, CDR2 SYDVKM. As DNA, the CDR3 is TGTGCCAGCACCTTCGGAGGGACAGGAGGATGGGAGCAGTACTTC. Protein: CASTFGGTGGWEQYF.

Comments on this clonotype: A far larger clone is one base from this, pointing to a likely read error. Because the CDR3 is missing its conserved closing phenylalanine or tryptophan, this is likely a read error. The CDR3 loop is CASGREYGYTS. CDR3 DNA: TGTGCCAGCGGCAGGGAATATGGCTACACCTCC. The rearrangement uses TRBV6-1 and TRBJ1-2; possible D gene TRBD1, 5 bases. The ends were cut back, 8 bases at V and 5 bases at J, with 9 bases in the middle. Looked up from germline, CDR1 is MNHNS and CDR2 is SASEGT. CDR3 length: 11 residues.

This clonotype came up many times. The chain employs TRBV12-5 and TRBJ2-5; a possible D gene is TRBD2 (5 bases). CDR3 length: 13 residues. Germline V gives CDR1 LGHNT, CDR2 FRNRAP. Trimming took off 1 base at V and 2 bases at J, with 5 bases between the two ends. CDR3 DNA: TGTGCTAGTGGTTTGGGGACTCAAGAGACCCAGTACTTC. Protein product: CASGLGTQETQYF.

This clonotype appeared many times. CDR3 amino acids: CSASLLAGAQLRTDTQYF. CDR3 sequence (DNA): TGCAGTGCTAGTCTCTTAGCGGGAGCCCAATTACGCACAGATACGCAGTATTTT. This chain uses TRBV20-1 with TRBJ2-3, with 9 bases lining up with TRBD2. V gave up 3 bases and J gave up 1 base; unmatched junction bases: 14. This CDR3 region has 18 residues. Germline V gene sequence: CDR1 DFQATT, CDR2 SNEGSKA (reference sequence).

This clonotype was observed a handful of times. V and J are TRBV24-1 and TRBJ2-3; D unresolved. Germline values: CDR1 KGHDR, CDR2 SFDVKD. Trimming shortened V by 4 bases and J by 4 bases, and 5 bases separated the two germline ends. This CDR3 has 12 residues. The CDR3 coding sequence is TGTGCCACCAGTGACCCTTCAGATACGCAGTATTTT. The encoded protein is CATSDPSDTQYF.

This clonotype has just a few counts. The chain recombines TRBV27 with TRBJ2-7; 13 positions match TRBD2. The CDR3 length is 15 residues. Germline V gene lookup returns CDR1 MNHEY and CDR2 SMNVEV (reference sequence). The V gene end was trimmed by 7 bases and the J gene end by 6 bases; junction bases not matched to a gene: 9. This chain's CDR3 is CASTHGLAGVSEQYF. CDR3 sequence (DNA): TGTGCCAGCACCCACGGACTAGCGGGAGTCTCCGAGCAGTACTTC.

V is TRBV19 and J is TRBJ1-2, with D unclear. The germline CDR1 and CDR2 sequences are LNHDA and SQIVND (reference sequence). The CDR3 is made up of 12 amino acids. V lost 4 bases and J 1 base, leaving 4 bases between the germline ends. CDR3 DNA sequence: TGTGCCAGTAGTAACCGTAACTATGGCTACACCTTC. Amino acid sequence: CASSNRNYGYTF.

The V gene is TRBV18, the J gene TRBJ2-1, with unresolved D. The CDR3 spans 16 residues. Germline loops: CDR1 KGHSH, CDR2 LQKENI. V was shortened by 0 bases and J by 0 bases, with 9 bases between the two germline ends. The CDR3 sequence is CASSPPNWSSYNEQFF. CDR3 bases: TGTGCCAGCTCACCACCGAACTGGAGCTCCTACAATGAGCAGTTCTTC.